This T cell receptor (beta chain) is from a study of siplizumab effects on memory and regulatory T cells. The study's findings and limits: Roughly 75-95% of proliferating CD4+ or CD8+ clones lacked an assignable naive or memory phenotype. In controls, 25% to 30% of mappable alloreactive CD4+ clones were Treg-derived on average, versus around 71% with siplizumab.

This clone was counted a single time. Its antigen is currently unknown. CDR3 size: 15 residues. V was pared by 2 bases and J by 2 bases, with 2 bases of the junction left unmatched. Germline values: CDR1 MNHEY, CDR2 SMNVEV (reference sequence). Assays examined 75,000 to 100,000 TCR templates per sample. Sequencing used immunoSEQ multiplex PCR; TCRdb keeps in-frame clones, though not all of them. The data contain 80,000 to 95,000 clones, roughly 94% of them singletons. The rearrangement links TRBV27 to TRBJ2-3, with 9 bases fitting TRBD2. The receptor's source is a human donor in good health. The sequenced material came from CD8+ T cells sorted from blood. The CDR3 sequence: CASSLSGRHTDTQYF. CDR3 in DNA: TGTGCCAGCAGTTTAAGCGGGAGGCACACAGATACGCAGTATTTT.